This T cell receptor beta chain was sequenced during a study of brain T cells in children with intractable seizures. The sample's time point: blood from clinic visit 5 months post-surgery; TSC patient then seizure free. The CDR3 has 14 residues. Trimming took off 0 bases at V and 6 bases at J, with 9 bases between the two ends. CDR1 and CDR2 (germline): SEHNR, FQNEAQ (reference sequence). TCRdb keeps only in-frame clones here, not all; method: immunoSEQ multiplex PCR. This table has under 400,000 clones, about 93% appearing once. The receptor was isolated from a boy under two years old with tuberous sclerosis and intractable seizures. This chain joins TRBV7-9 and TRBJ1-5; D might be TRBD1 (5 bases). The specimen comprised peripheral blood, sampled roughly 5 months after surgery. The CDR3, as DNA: TGTGCCAGCAGCTTAGCGGGGAGGGGTCAGCCCCAGCATTTT. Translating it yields CASSLAGRGQPQHF.